This T cell receptor (beta chain) is drawn from a study of technical replicates of blood from a handful of donors. Method: immunoSEQ multiplex PCR; TCRdb's copy keeps in-frame clones and lacks some. This sample yields tens of thousands of clones, of which roughly 98% are seen a single time; approximately 0.14% belongs to the top ten. In germline, CDR1 is GTSNPN, CDR2 SVGIG (reference sequence). V shed 2 bases, J shed 3 bases, and the junction held 8 bases outside the gene matches. The CDR3 has 15 amino acids. The sample consisted of T cells isolated from PBMCs. The chain employs TRBV30 and TRBJ1-2; TRBD1 aligns across 8 bases. This receptor was identified in a human donor in good health. The CDR3 sequence is CAWSTKMTGDYGYTF. CDR3 nucleotides: TGTGCCTGGAGTACCAAGATGACAGGGGACTATGGCTACACCTTC.